This TCR beta chain originates from a study of T-cell reconstitution after alpha-beta-depleted transplantation in children. V lost 6 bases, J lost 1 base, and 16 bases lay in between. Germline CDR1 DFQATT, CDR2 SNEGSKA (reference sequence). The CDR3 totals 14 residues. The authors prepared the TCRbeta library with unique molecular identifiers. TCRdb re-analysed the PCR reads in MiXCR, keeping a single row per CDR3 protein. The profile shows around 190,000 distinct CDR3 sequences, 6.6% of them singletons. Concerning this clonotype itself: Its target is not known.

Study-level points and caveats: The main origin of T-cell counts and diversity one year after transplant was newly produced T cells.

This specimen was PBMCs, taken before TCRalphabeta/CD19-depleted stem cell transplant. The V and J genes are TRBV20-1 and TRBJ2-7; maybe TRBD2 (5 bases). This receptor was identified in a boy under 10 years old with acute lymphoblastic leukemia, due to receive a stem cell transplant. CDR3 amino acids: CSASDWDRSYEQYF. Here the CDR3 DNA reads TGCAGTGCCTCGGACTGGGATAGGTCCTACGAGCAGTACTTC.